Each of the 20 T cell receptor beta chains below was sequenced from the same sample in a study of long-term antiretroviral therapy in people with HIV. With survey level as its setting, the immunoSEQ assay was v3.0. Some clones are missing from TCRdb's copy, which holds only in-frame ones; the method was immunoSEQ multiplex PCR. The table has tens of thousands of clones, around four fifths seen once. Source: unsorted PBMCs, taken 4.3 years after starting antiretroviral therapy. The receptor source for this set is a man aged 25-40 years with HIV.

The V call is TRBV7-9, the J call TRBJ2-6; D is unclear. Germline CDR1 is SEHNR and CDR2 is FQNEAQ (reference sequence). The CDR3 runs 13 residues. V gave up 1 base and J gave up 4 bases, with 2 bases separating them. CDR3 bases: TGTGCCAGCAGCTTAGGAGGGGCCAACGTCCTGACTTTC. Its protein product is CASSLGGANVLTF.

The CDR3 sequence: CASSLGGNNEKLFF. In DNA, the CDR3 is TGCGCCAGCAGCTTAGGGGGGAATAATGAAAAACTGTTTTTT. The chain employs TRBV5-1 and TRBJ1-4; tentative D call: TRBD1 (6 bases). Germline V lookup: CDR1 SGHRS, CDR2 YFSETQ. The CDR3 has 14 amino acids. V was pared by 2 bases and J by 4 bases, with 9 bases between.

V gene TRBV5-6 combines with J gene TRBJ2-3, with TRBD1 matching 9 bases. V lost 4 bases to trimming and J lost 6 bases; unmatched junction nucleotides: 6. Germline lookup yields CDR1 SGHDT and CDR2 YYEEEE. This CDR3 has 14 residues. The chain's CDR3 is CASSGQGTGDTQYF. In DNA form, the CDR3 reads TGTGCCAGCAGCGGACAGGGGACGGGGGATACGCAGTATTTT.

V and J are TRBV19 and TRBJ2-7; 8 nucleotides match TRBD2. CDR1 and CDR2 (germline): LNHDA, SQIVND (reference sequence). The junction had 6 bases not matched to a gene; V was cut back by 8 bases and J by 6 bases. This CDR3 spans 12 amino acids. CDR3 sequence (DNA): TGTGCCAGTTCGGCGGGAGGAAGCGAGCAGTACTTC. Its protein is CASSAGGSEQYF.

The gene calls are TRBV18 and TRBJ2-1; 8 nucleotides align to TRBD2. Germline loops: CDR1 KGHSH, CDR2 LQKENI. Trimming took 6 bases from V and 9 from J; bases not matched to a gene: 7. The CDR3 length is 13 residues. CDR3 nucleotide sequence: TGTGCCAGCTCTTCGACTAGCGAGGGTGAGCAGTTCTTC. It codes for CASSSTSEGEQFF. Supplemented by reference TRBV18 and TRBJ2-1, the full variable domain reads NAGVMQNPRHLVRRRGQEARLRCSPMKGHSHVYWYRQLPEEGLKFMVYLQKENIIDESGMPKERFSAEFPKEGPSILRIQQVVRGDSAAYFCASSSTSEGEQFFGPGTRLTVL.

The rearrangement links TRBV10-3 to TRBJ2-7; 13 nucleotides align to TRBD2. V lost 10 bases and J lost 5; bases outside the gene matches: 5. Germline V gene data show CDR1 as ENHRY and CDR2 as SYGVKD. The CDR3 is 13 amino acids. This chain's CDR3 is CATGLAGADEQYF. The CDR3 region has the DNA TGTGCCACCGGACTAGCGGGAGCAGACGAGCAGTACTTC.

The rearrangement joins TRBV29-1 to TRBJ2-7; 7 nucleotides match TRBD1. The CDR3 runs 15 residues. The V segment lost 4 bases and the J segment 6 bases; nucleotides outside the gene matches: 15. Germline V CDR1 and CDR2: SQVTM, ANQGSEA. This CDR3 is CSVAVLGQLRSEQYF. In DNA, the CDR3 is TGCAGCGTTGCTGTATTGGGACAGTTGAGGTCCGAGCAGTACTTC.

The rearrangement links TRBV11-2 to TRBJ1-4, with D possibly being TRBD1 (6 bases). V dropped 1 base and J dropped 5 bases, with 20 bases sitting between them. This CDR3 has 18 amino acids. The V gene's germline CDR1 is SGHAT and CDR2 FQNNGV. CDR3 coding DNA: TGTGCCAGCAGCTTAGGAGGTATACTGGGGGCCAGGAATGAAAAACTGTTTTTT. This sequence encodes CASSLGGILGARNEKLFF.

The rearrangement links TRBV5-6 to TRBJ2-5; 8 nucleotides agree with TRBD1. The CDR3 totals 14 residues. CDR1 and CDR2 (germline): SGHDT, YYEEEE. V was pared by 4 bases and J by 4 bases, with 6 bases of the junction left unmatched. The CDR3 here is CASSATGGGETQYF. In nucleotides, the CDR3 is TGTGCCAGCAGCGCCACAGGGGGAGGAGAGACCCAGTACTTC. Full variable domain (missing parts from reference TRBV5-6 and TRBJ2-5): DAGVTQSPTHLIKTRGQQVTLRCSPKSGHDTVSWYQQALGQGPQFIFQYYEEEERQRGNFPDRFSGHQFPNYSSELNVNALLLGDSALYLCASSATGGGETQYFGPGTRLLVL.

This clone was detected only a few times. The chain uses TRBV7-9 and TRBJ1-6; 10 bases align to TRBD1. The junction had 3 bases not matched to a gene; V was cut back by 5 bases and J by 5 bases. The CDR3 loop spans 15 amino acids. Per the germline V gene, CDR1 is SEHNR and CDR2 is FQNEAQ (reference sequence). CDR3 coding DNA: TGTGCCAGCAGCCCAGGACAGGGGGATAATTCACCCCTCCACTTT. Its protein product is CASSPGQGDNSPLHF.

The chain is built from TRBV5-1 and TRBJ1-5; no clear D gene. CDR3 length: 13 amino acids. Looked up from germline, CDR1 is SGHRS and CDR2 is YFSETQ. The V and J ends lost 4 bases and 4 bases respectively, with 9 bases between them. The CDR3 reads CASSIDGNQPQHF. The CDR3 DNA sequence: TGCGCCAGCAGCATTGACGGAAATCAGCCCCAGCATTTT.

The chain joins TRBV29-1 to TRBJ2-1; D gene uncertain. Germline lookup yields CDR1 SQVTM and CDR2 ANQGSEA. V lost 4 bases, J lost 9 bases, and 10 bases lay in between. This CDR3 region has 11 residues. The CDR3 DNA reads as TGCAGCGTTGCTTTCTATGCTGAGCAGTTCTTC. Translated: CSVAFYAEQFF.

The chain combines TRBV5-4 with TRBJ2-3, with D hard to call. The CDR3 consists of 12 residues. In germline, CDR1 is SGHNT, CDR2 YYREEE (reference sequence). V dropped 5 bases and J dropped 4 bases, with 8 bases sitting between them. The CDR3 loop is CASRGSADTQYF. In nucleotides, the CDR3 is TGTGCCAGCAGGGGTAGTGCAGATACGCAGTATTTT.

The chain couples TRBV12-5 to TRBJ2-5; D possibly corresponds to TRBD1 (6 bases). The CDR3 has 13 amino acids. Per germline, CDR1 LGHNT and CDR2 FRNRAP. The V gene lost 7 bases and the J gene lost 0 bases, with 9 bases spanning the gap. The CDR3 sequence: CASAQGNQETQYF. In nucleotides, the CDR3 is TGTGCTAGTGCCCAGGGGAACCAAGAGACCCAGTACTTC.

This clone has a single count. This rearrangement joins TRBV6-5 to TRBJ2-2, with 7 bases that match TRBD1. The trim removed 6 bases at V and 5 bases at J, leaving 9 bases unmatched. This CDR3 spans 15 amino acids. Germline assignment: CDR1 MNHEY and CDR2 SVGAGI. The CDR3: CASSLLPGGTGELFF. CDR3 DNA: TGTGCCAGCAGCCTACTCCCAGGGGGTACCGGGGAGCTGTTTTTT.

The rearrangement uses TRBV7-9 and TRBJ1-1, with D uncertain. Trimming took off 5 bases at V and 5 bases at J, with 6 bases between the two ends. Germline CDR1 SEHNR, CDR2 FQNEAQ (reference sequence). CDR3 size: 11 residues. The CDR3 loop is CASSRRTEAFF. The CDR3 bases are TGTGCCAGCAGCCGGAGAACTGAAGCTTTCTTT.

The V gene is TRBV19, the J gene TRBJ2-1, with 16 bases matching TRBD2. The germline V gene encodes CDR1 LNHDA and CDR2 SQIVND (reference sequence). V lost 3 bases to trimming and J lost 4 bases; unmatched junction nucleotides: 15. The CDR3 contains 21 residues. DNA for the CDR3: TGTGCCAGTAGTATGGGACTAGCGGGAGGGCTCTCCATCCTTTTGTACAATGAGCAGTTCTTC. It is translated as CASSMGLAGGLSILLYNEQFF. The full variable domain, its missing parts supplied by reference TRBV19 and TRBJ2-1, is DGGITQSPKYLFRKEGQNVTLSCEQNLNHDAMYWYRQDPGQGLRLIYYSQIVNDFQKGDIAEGYSVSREKKESFPLTVTSAQKNPTAFYLCASSMGLAGGLSILLYNEQFFGPGTRLTVL.

The chain combines TRBV30 with TRBJ1-1; D ambiguous. The CDR3 consists of 15 residues. Germline V gives CDR1 GTSNPN, CDR2 SVGIG (reference sequence). V lost 3 bases to trimming and J lost 5 bases, with 19 bases between them. The CDR3 nucleotides are TGTGCCTGGAGGGCCCATGTTGGGAGTAGGACTGAAGCTTTCTTT. Protein sequence: CAWRAHVGSRTEAFF.

V gene TRBV7-9 combines with J gene TRBJ1-4; TRBD1 matches at 7 bases. CDR1 and CDR2 from the germline V gene are SEHNR and FQNEAQ (reference sequence). The V segment lost 1 base and the J segment 7 bases; nucleotides outside the gene matches: 6. This CDR3 has 15 residues. CDR3 bases: TGTGCCAGCAGCTTAGGGGGGACAGCCACTGAAAAACTGTTTTTT. It encodes CASSLGGTATEKLFF.

The chain joins TRBV11-2 to TRBJ1-2; D is possibly TRBD1 (5 bases). Germline loops: CDR1 SGHAT, CDR2 FQNNGV. The V gene lost 2 bases and the J gene lost 8 bases, with 21 bases spanning the gap. This CDR3 comprises 16 residues. CDR3 nucleotides: TGTGCCAGCAGCTTATCCAGCCGGGGGGGGGATAAGGGCTACACCTTC. It specifies CASSLSSRGGDKGYTF.